Following are 18 T cell receptor beta chains from one sample sequenced in a study of post-analysis software for immune sequencing data. These receptors lack a known antigen. Libraries were made from TCR beta cDNA, and they carried unique molecular identifiers. TCRdb re-derived calls from the PCR reads in MiXCR, one entry per CDR3 protein. The table records roughly 620,000 distinct CDR3 sequences, about 40% of them present only once. Overall study findings and caveats: TRBV5-6, TRBV5-1 and TRBV20-1 were among four or five TRBV segments more frequent in patients than controls.

The specimen sequenced was blood. The source of these receptors is a girl aged 5 to 17 with multiple sclerosis.

This chain joins TRBV29-1 and TRBJ2-3; D may be TRBD1 (6 bases). The CDR3 runs to 15 residues. CDR1 SQVTM and CDR2 ANQGSEA come from the germline V gene. Trimming stripped 4 bases from V and 0 bases from J, with 14 bases between. The DNA for the CDR3 is TGCAGCGTTGTCAGGGGCAGCTCTAGCACAGATACGCAGTATTTT. Translation: CSVVRGSSSTDTQYF.

To note about this clonotype: A single base separates this from a much larger clone, so it may be a read error. The chain joins TRBV5-1 to TRBJ2-5, with 7 positions matching TRBD2. The V gene's germline CDR1 is SGHRS and CDR2 YFSETQ. The CDR3 runs 13 residues. V shed 0 bases, J shed 11 bases, and the junction held 7 bases outside the gene matches. The CDR3 region is CASSLGRDYKQYF. DNA for the CDR3: TGCGCCAGCAGCTTGGGCAGGGACTACAAGCAGTACTTC.

This clonotype was seen a handful of times. The chain uses TRBV27 and TRBJ2-7, with TRBD1 identical over 7 bases. This CDR3 contains 17 residues. Trimming at V came to 6 bases and at J to 5 bases, leaving 19 bases not matched to a gene. Germline CDR1 is MNHEY and CDR2 is SMNVEV (reference sequence). The CDR3 coding sequence is TGTGCCAGCAGCCTTTTCCCATGGCCAGGGGGTGTGGACGAGCAGTACTTC. Translating gives CASSLFPWPGGVDEQYF.

J is TRBJ2-3 and V is TRBV29-1, with 7 bases identical to TRBD1. The germline V gene has CDR1 SQVTM and CDR2 ANQGSEA. CDR3 size: 15 residues. V trimming: 3 bases; J trimming: 2 bases; junction bases outside the gene matches: 8. DNA of the CDR3: TGCAGCGTTGATGACCAGGGGGACAACACAGATACGCAGTATTTT. Amino acid sequence: CSVDDQGDNTDTQYF.

This chain connects TRBV27 to TRBJ1-6, with D possibly matching TRBD1 (6 bases). The CDR3 sequence is 15 residues long. Germline V lookup: CDR1 MNHEY, CDR2 SMNVEV (reference sequence). Trimming stripped 6 bases from V and 6 bases from J, with 15 bases between. The CDR3 here is CASSSGGRRNSPLHF. DNA of the CDR3: TGTGCCAGCAGCTCCGGGGGGCGGCGTAATTCACCCCTCCACTTT.

This clonotype was detected a few times. This chain links TRBV4-2 with TRBJ2-1; no firm D call. Germline CDR1 is LGHNA and CDR2 is YNFKEQ. This CDR3 contains 16 residues. Deletions cut 0 bases from V and 8 bases from J, with 17 bases between. CDR3 residues: CASSQDRSAVGYEQFF. DNA for the CDR3: TGTGCCAGCAGCCAAGATAGGTCTGCGGTCGGTTATGAGCAGTTCTTC.

In this sample, this clonotype turned up once. The chain recombines TRBV7-9 with TRBJ1-5, with 9 bases aligning to TRBD1. Per germline, CDR1 SEHNR and CDR2 FQNEAQ (reference sequence). The ends lost 4 bases at V and 7 bases at J; junction bases unmatched: 14. This CDR3 region has 17 residues. CDR3 sequence: CASSSSLDRGPNQPQHF. DNA of the CDR3: TGTGCCAGCAGCTCCTCCCTGGACAGGGGTCCCAACCAGCCCCAGCATTTT.

This sequence joins TRBV5-1 and TRBJ1-2; D is unclear. Germline-derived CDR1 and CDR2 are SGHRS and YFSETQ. The germline V and J ends were trimmed by 0 bases and 1 base, with 7 bases remaining between them. This CDR3 comprises 14 residues. Here the CDR3 reads CASSLEQDNYGYTF. DNA for the CDR3: TGCGCCAGCAGCTTGGAGCAGGATAACTATGGCTACACCTTC. The variable domain in full, with the rest retrieved from reference TRBV5-1 and TRBJ1-2, is KAGVTQTPRYLIKTRGQQVTLSCSPISGHRSVSWYQQTPGQGLQFLFEYFSETQRNKGNFPGRFSGRQFSNSRSEMNVSTLELGDSALYLCASSLEQDNYGYTFGSGTRLTVV.

The rearrangement links TRBV7-2 to TRBJ1-1; D unclear. V was pared by 0 bases and J by 1 base, with 12 bases between. The length of the CDR3 is 16 residues. CDR1 SGHTA and CDR2 FQGNSA come from the germline V gene. CDR3 sequence (DNA): TGTGCCAGCAGCTTAGCGAATCCACCAGGGAACACTGAAGCTTTCTTT. Translating gives CASSLANPPGNTEAFF.

A note on this clonotype: One junction end disagrees with the germline gene, perhaps due to a read error. This rearrangement joins TRBV7-9 to TRBJ1-2; D is unresolved. This CDR3 has 11 amino acids. The germline gives CDR1 SEHNR, CDR2 FQNEAQ (reference sequence). CDR3 DNA: TGTTCCAGCAGTCCCGGGGAGGGCTACACCTTC. Encoded protein: CSSSPGEGYTF.

The table lists this clonotype with a few counts. J is TRBJ2-4 and V is TRBV13; 9 nucleotides line up with TRBD2. CDR1 is PRHDT and CDR2 is FYEKMQ in the germline V gene (reference sequence). The CDR3 contains 17 residues. J gave up 0 bases and V 5 bases, and 8 bases lay outside the gene matches. This CDR3 reads CASSPRLAGLAKNIQYF. The CDR3 nucleotides read TGTGCCAGCAGCCCCAGGCTAGCGGGACTAGCCAAAAACATTCAGTACTTC.

The chain links TRBV4-1 to TRBJ2-7; 10 positions agree with TRBD2. Germline loops: CDR1 MGHRA, CDR2 YSYEKL. V shed 2 bases and J 2 bases; nucleotides not matched to a gene: 15. This CDR3 has 19 amino acids. CDR3 sequence (DNA): TGCGCCAGCAGCCAACTTGGGACTAGCGAGAGCGCCAGAACCTACGAGCAGTACTTC. It specifies CASSQLGTSESARTYEQYF.

The chain has TRBV7-9 and TRBJ2-3; D gene uncertain. Trimming left V 6 bases short and J 3 bases short, with 7 bases between. Germline V lookup: CDR1 SEHNR, CDR2 FQNEAQ (reference sequence). The CDR3 runs 12 residues. The CDR3 DNA is TGTGCCAGCAGTAAAGGGACAGATACGCAGTATTTT. The encoded protein is CASSKGTDTQYF.

The chain combines TRBV11-3 with TRBJ2-4; the D gene is possibly TRBD2 (5 bases). The J call may be wrong; the DNA end is better matched by TRBJ2-5. The CDR3 length is 14 residues. Germline-derived CDR1 and CDR2 are SGHNT and YENEEA. The CDR3 sequence is CASSPQQRQETQYF. DNA for the CDR3: TGTGCCAGCAGCCCCCAGCAGCGGCAAGAGACCCAGTACTTC.

The chain recombines TRBV29-1 with TRBJ2-7; TRBD1 matches 11 bases. The CDR3 sequence is 13 residues long. After removal of 4 bases from V and 5 bases from J, the junction contained 4 bases not matched to a gene. In germline, CDR1 is SQVTM, CDR2 ANQGSEA. CDR3 protein: CSVGGQGVNEQYF. The CDR3 bases are TGCAGCGTTGGGGGACAGGGGGTGAACGAGCAGTACTTC.

The genes are TRBV20-1 and TRBJ1-1; D might be TRBD1 (6 bases). The germline CDR1 and CDR2 sequences are DFQATT and SNEGSKA (reference sequence). The CDR3 is 11 residues long. Trimming took 6 bases from V and 8 from J, leaving 13 bases between them. CDR3 nucleotide sequence: TGCAGTGCCTCGACCGGGACAGAAGCTTTCTTT. As protein: CSASTGTEAFF.

This clonotype turned up a few times. This chain links TRBV29-1 with TRBJ2-3; no definite D call. Germline-derived CDR1 and CDR2 are SQVTM and ANQGSEA. The CDR3 loop spans 13 amino acids. V was clipped by 2 bases and J by 4 bases, with 10 bases between them. CDR3 bases: TGCAGCGTTGAACTAGGGTACGCAGATACGCAGTATTTT. This codes for CSVELGYADTQYF.

The CDR3: CASSPMGPINYGYTF. For the CDR3, the DNA is TGTGCCAGCAGTCCAATGGGGCCTATCAACTATGGCTACACCTTC. The V gene is TRBV12-3 or TRBV12-4, the J gene TRBJ1-2, with D possibly being TRBD1 (5 bases). This CDR3 region has 15 residues. Trimming took 5 bases from V and 2 from J, leaving 15 bases between them.